This TCR beta chain was found in a study of blood T cells in healthy people across ages (dated by TCRdb to between 2015 and 2017). Some background on the complete study: In model experiments, template switching captured roughly one uniquely barcoded TCR beta cDNA molecule for every two T cells. Using deep sequencing normalized with unique cDNA molecular identifiers, the study measured how TCR beta repertoire diversity changes with age. The donors were divided into four age groups: young (average approximately 17 years), middle-aged (approximately 39), aged (roughly 66) and long-lived (more than 75). Donors of different ages were randomly distributed across sequencing lanes to avoid experimental bias. The study analyzed two additional independent replicas of 1 million unique cDNA reads from the same blood draw for two donors, one aged 18 to 29 and one aged 80 or older.

Ten or more counts support this clonotype. Its antigen is still unknown. No base-level quality is on record; no much larger clone is a single base apart. The full study reports these points: Estimates of total diversity based on one million sequenced T cells were regarded as lower bounds and as underestimates. Because the CMV infection status of the donors was unknown, age-related changes in expanded clonotypes may potentially have been confounded. Since profiling was done on bulk unsorted PBMCs, naive and antigen-experienced compartments could not be conclusively compared. The long-lived group showed more naive CD4+ T cells, fewer expanded clones and increased TCR diversity than the aged group, suggesting age selection. Observed TCR beta diversity correlated strongly with the percentage of naive T cells measured by flow cytometry. As age increased, observed TCR beta diversity per million T cells dropped in a roughly linear way, and a significant reduction was already evident by age 40.

The method behind the library was 5' RACE. Sequencer: Illumina HiSeq 2500. A second roughly 7 to 11 cycle PCR used a sample-barcoded 5' primer and a J-beta primer mix. Each TCR beta cDNA molecule received a unique molecular identifier from a template-switch 5' adaptor carrying 12 random nucleotides. At least 3 million CDR3-containing paired-end reads were obtained from each sample. The Mint cDNA synthesis kit, primed by a TRBC-specific oligonucleotide, was used to synthesize first-strand cDNA from all RNA. All cDNA was treated with uracil-DNA glycosylase and then went through a first 18-cycle PCR with the universal primers M1SS and BC2_uni_R. Per the authors' processing: Normalization of each sample was performed by random selection of 1 million high-quality reads, each carrying a distinct molecular identifier. Reads with shared molecular identifiers were discarded instead of being binned into consensus sequences. CDR3 identification, clonotype clustering and error correction used MiTCR with a Q25 quality threshold and the strictest error-elimination algorithm. A nonparametric unseen species model with Euler transformation was used to estimate a lower bound on total TCR beta diversity. The public reads were quality trimmed at Q25 with fastp and then assembled into clones with MiXCR by TCRdb, keeping productive beta chains. Identical CDR3 proteins give one entry, which carries the most common genes and DNA. V and J calls and clone size were set by TCRdb, not the authors. This sample lists approximately 830,000 distinct CDR3 sequences; about 59% were detected once. Clones ranked in the top ten supply around 30% of the sample.

At the junction V is shortened by 4 bases and J by 1 base, with 14 bases in between. The CDR3 contains 15 residues, cysteine and phenylalanine counted. Here the CDR3 DNA is all that survives: 45 bases in frame from base 1. Via the germline V gene, CDR1 is MGHRA and CDR2 YSYEKL. Donors were about 36 systemically healthy Caucasian individuals from Russia aged roughly 6 to 100 years. Roughly 9.5 milliliters of peripheral blood were drawn from each donor into EDTA-treated Vacutainer tubes. Ficoll-Paque density-gradient centrifugation was used to isolate PBMCs, with at least 7 million per sample. Trizol reagent was used to extract total RNA from PBMCs, with at least 5 micrograms per sample. The percentages of naive CD45RAhigh/CD27high T cells were determined by flow cytometry on a PBMC aliquot from every donor.

The sequence joins TRBV4-1 to TRBJ2-7; a tentative D call is TRBD2 (5 bases match). Input material: blood. The receptor comes from a man under 40 in good health. The CDR3 loop reads CASSPTEVGSYEQYF. The sequence in DNA is TGCGCCAGCAGCCCGACGGAGGTGGGATCCTACGAGCAGTACTTC.